This record looks at one TCR beta chain sequence and its context. Its target is unknown. This table comes from immunoSEQ multiplex PCR, and its TCRdb copy is limited to in-frame clones, with some not included. Of roughly 15,000 clones in the sample, over 90% were seen once. These data come from a study of T cell clones after liver transplantation. Study-wide results and caveats: Migration into the graft, not deletion, may explain lost graft donor-reactive T cells.

Germline CDR1 and CDR2: SGHTA and FQGNSA. The CDR3 is made up of 13 amino acids. Trimming took off 8 bases at V and 0 bases at J, with 10 bases between the two ends. The V and J genes are TRBV7-2 and TRBJ1-2, with no clear D. The source material was CD8+ T cells from blood, sampled before liver transplant. This receptor was obtained from a human donor who received a liver transplant. CDR3 residues: CASDTPSNYGYTF. DNA of the CDR3: TGTGCCAGCGATACCCCCTCTAACTATGGCTACACCTTC. Based on the CDR3 plus reference TRBV7-2 and TRBJ1-2, the full variable domain is GAGVSQSPSNKVTEKGKDVELRCDPISGHTALYWYRQSLGQGLEFLIYFQGNSAPDKSGLPSDRFSAERTGGSVSTLTIQRTQQEDSAVYLCASDTPSNYGYTFGSGTRLTVV.